This T cell receptor beta chain was profiled in a study of T-cell memory formation after mild COVID-19. CDR1 is SGHKS and CDR2 is YYEKEE in the germline V gene (reference sequence). Trimming stripped 1 base from V and 4 bases from J, with 12 bases between. The CDR3 has 14 amino acids. TCRdb reanalysed the 5' RACE reads using MiXCR and keeps one entry per CDR3 protein. The sample includes roughly 300,000 distinct CDR3 sequences, about 16% seen only once; the top ten take roughly 24%. The receptor was isolated from a man between 18 and 29 years old who had mild COVID-19 (a few samples of this study predate the infection). Cell type and time point are not known. The chain employs TRBV5-5 and TRBJ2-7; D possibly corresponds to TRBD2 (6 bases). The sample consisted of PBMCs or a T cell subset sorted from them (not recorded which). The CDR3 is CASSLSGGGYEQYV. The DNA for the CDR3 is TGTGCCAGCAGCTTGAGCGGCGGAGGGTACGAGCAGTACGTC.